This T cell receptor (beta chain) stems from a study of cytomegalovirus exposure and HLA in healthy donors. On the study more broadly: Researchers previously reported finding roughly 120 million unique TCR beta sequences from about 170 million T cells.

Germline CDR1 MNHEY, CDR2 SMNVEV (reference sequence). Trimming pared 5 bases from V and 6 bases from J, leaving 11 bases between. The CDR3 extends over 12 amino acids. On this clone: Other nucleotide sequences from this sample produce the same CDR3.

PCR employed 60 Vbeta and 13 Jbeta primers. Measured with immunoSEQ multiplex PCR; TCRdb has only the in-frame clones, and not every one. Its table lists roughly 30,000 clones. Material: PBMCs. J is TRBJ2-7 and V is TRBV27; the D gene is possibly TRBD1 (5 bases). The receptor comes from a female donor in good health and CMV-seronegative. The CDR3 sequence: CASSPQGGEQYF. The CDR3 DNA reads TGTGCCAGCAGTCCTCAGGGTGGCGAGCAGTACTTC.